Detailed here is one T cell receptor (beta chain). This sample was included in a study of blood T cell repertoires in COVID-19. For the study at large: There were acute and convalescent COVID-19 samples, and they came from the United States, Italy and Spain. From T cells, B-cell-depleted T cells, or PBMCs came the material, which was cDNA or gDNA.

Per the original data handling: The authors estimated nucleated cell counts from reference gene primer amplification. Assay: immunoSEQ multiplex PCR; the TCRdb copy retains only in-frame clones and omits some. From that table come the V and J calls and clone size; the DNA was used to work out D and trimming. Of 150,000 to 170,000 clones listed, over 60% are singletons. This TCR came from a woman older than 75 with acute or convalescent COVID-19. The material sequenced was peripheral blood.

The CDR3 is CASSQEGAAGWGEQFF. The CDR3 region has the DNA TGTGCCAGCAGCCAAGAAGGTGCTGCGGGGTGGGGCGAGCAGTTCTTC. The chain joins TRBV3-1 (or the pseudogene TRBV3-2) to TRBJ2-1, with D possibly matching TRBD2 (6 bases). The ends were cut back, 0 bases at V and 10 bases at J, with 19 bases in the middle. Germline CDR1 is LGHDT and CDR2 is YNNKEL (reference sequence). This CDR3 region has 16 residues.